The 30 T cell receptor beta chains listed next were all sequenced from one sample in a study of response to subunit inactivated influenza vaccine (dated 2018 in TCRdb). Libraries were built with RT-PCR. This sample was sequenced with an Illumina HiSeq 2500. In-frame beta chains were kept once TCRdb had trimmed the public reads at Q25 with fastp and called clones with MiXCR. Under each unique CDR3 protein, matching rows form one entry showing the most common genes and DNA. The table for this sample lists about 780,000 distinct CDR3 sequences; about 18% of them were counted only once. Approximately 11% of the sample goes to the ten largest clones. The material was PBMCs from blood, obtained 5 to 6 days after vaccination. Every receptor here comes from a man aged 45-60 years who received an inactivated influenza vaccine. Donor details come from another sample of the same person, matched by shared clones.

This clonotype occurred many times. The V and J genes are TRBV9 and TRBJ2-7; 7 bases agree with TRBD2. The V and J ends lost 4 bases and 6 bases, in that order; junction bases with no gene match: 10. Germline V gene sequence: CDR1 SGDLS, CDR2 YYNGEE. The CDR3 has 14 amino acids. CDR3 sequence reads: CASSPSSGPIEQYF. CDR3 bases: TGTGCCAGCAGCCCTTCTAGCGGCCCCATCGAGCAGTACTTC. Using reference TRBV9 and TRBJ2-7 for the parts outside the CDR3, the full variable domain is DSGVTQTPKHLITATGQRVTLRCSPRSGDLSVYWYQQSLDQGLQFLIQYYNGEERAKGNILERFSAQQFPDLHSELNLSSLELGDSALYFCASSPSSGPIEQYFGPGTRLTVT.

This chain uses TRBV3-1 with TRBJ1-1, with 7 bases lining up with TRBD1. This CDR3 region has 12 residues. V lost 4 bases to trimming and J lost 6 bases; unmatched junction nucleotides: 2. Germline V gene data show CDR1 as LGHDT and CDR2 as YNNKEL (reference sequence). The DNA for the CDR3 is TGTGCCAGCAGCCGGGGGACAGCTGAAGCTTTCTTT. Protein: CASSRGTAEAFF.

This clonotype showed up just a few times. The chain recombines TRBV18 with TRBJ1-5; 11 bases line up with TRBD1. This CDR3 spans 16 amino acids. Unmatched junction bases numbered 4, after V lost 2 bases and J lost 4 bases. Germline V gene lookup returns CDR1 KGHSH and CDR2 LQKENI. The CDR3 reads CASSPTGTGGNQPQHF. CDR3 DNA: TGTGCCAGCTCACCAACTGGGACAGGGGGTAATCAGCCCCAGCATTTT.

In this sample, this clonotype turned up a few times. The chain couples TRBV28 to TRBJ2-5; tentatively, D is TRBD2 (6 bases). With 9 bases removed from V and 0 bases from J, the gap between germline ends came to 14 bases. The V gene's germline CDR1 is MDHEN and CDR2 SYDVKM. This CDR3 comprises 14 residues. The CDR3 loop reads CASENGGHQETQYF. As DNA, the CDR3 is TGTGCCAGTGAAAACGGGGGTCACCAAGAGACCCAGTACTTC.

This clonotype was seen ten or more times. The chain recombines TRBV20-1 with TRBJ2-7; 8 bases are shared with TRBD2. Germline V CDR1 and CDR2: DFQATT, SNEGSKA (reference sequence). The CDR3 extends over 13 amino acids. V was clipped by 6 bases and J by 2 bases; unmatched bases: 6. The CDR3 here is CSAKTGGPYEQYF. CDR3 sequence (DNA): TGCAGTGCCAAGACGGGAGGGCCCTACGAGCAGTACTTC.

This clonotype was recorded a few times. The chain joins TRBV27 to TRBJ1-5; tentative D call: TRBD1 (6 bases). The V gene's germline CDR1 is MNHEY and CDR2 SMNVEV (reference sequence). V gave up 1 base and J gave up 0 bases, with 13 bases separating them. This CDR3 contains 17 residues. The CDR3 spells CASSLWGAYDSNQPQHF. The CDR3 bases are TGTGCCAGCAGTTTATGGGGGGCGTATGATAGCAATCAGCCCCAGCATTTT.

The chain uses TRBV4-1 and TRBJ1-4; D unresolved. Looked up from germline, CDR1 is MGHRA and CDR2 is YSYEKL. Trimming removed 0 bases from V and 3 bases from J, with 17 bases in between. The CDR3 is 18 residues long. The CDR3 reads CASSQDGGAGTANEKLFF. CDR3 nucleotide sequence: TGCGCCAGCAGCCAAGATGGTGGCGCTGGCACCGCTAATGAAAAACTGTTTTTT.

In its sample, this clonotype was seen many times. The chain employs TRBV9 and TRBJ2-5; D is possibly TRBD1 or TRBD2 (6 bases each). V was pared by 4 bases and J by 4 bases, with 14 bases between. CDR1 is SGDLS and CDR2 is YYNGEE in the germline V gene. The CDR3 spans 14 residues. CDR3 in amino acids: CASSPHPGAETQYF. The CDR3 DNA reads TGTGCCAGCAGCCCGCACCCGGGGGCAGAGACCCAGTACTTC.

This chain uses TRBV18 with TRBJ2-6; D uncertain. This CDR3 comprises 19 residues. V was cut by 1 base and J by 0 bases, with 16 bases left in between. Germline V gene sequence: CDR1 KGHSH, CDR2 LQKENI. The CDR3 coding sequence is TGTGCCAGCTCACCACTAAGTCCGGTCCATAGCTCTGGGGCCAACGTCCTGACTTTC. This codes for CASSPLSPVHSSGANVLTF.

This rearrangement joins TRBV9 to TRBJ2-1; tentative D call: TRBD2 (6 bases). The CDR3 has 15 amino acids. CDR1 SGDLS and CDR2 YYNGEE come from the germline V gene. V dropped 1 base and J dropped 3 bases, with 11 bases sitting between them. The CDR3 sequence: CASSVQAGLYNEQFF. The CDR3 DNA follows: TGTGCCAGCAGCGTACAGGCGGGACTCTACAATGAGCAGTTCTTC.

The chain carries TRBV12-3 or TRBV12-4 and TRBJ1-5; D remains unclear. With 1 base removed from V and 1 base from J, the gap between germline ends came to 8 bases. The CDR3 runs 15 residues. CDR3 in DNA: TGTGCCAGCAGTTTAGGATTACAGAGCAATCAGCCCCAGCATTTT. It yields the protein CASSLGLQSNQPQHF.

This clonotype has more than one count but fewer than ten. The rearrangement links TRBV29-1 to TRBJ2-1, with no clear D. V was trimmed by 2 bases and J by 4 bases, leaving 6 bases between them. Germline V gives CDR1 SQVTM, CDR2 ANQGSEA. The CDR3 is 12 residues long. CDR3 loop: CSVERRYNEQFF. CDR3 DNA sequence: TGCAGCGTTGAAAGGCGGTACAATGAGCAGTTCTTC.

In this sample, this clonotype turned up a few times. The rearrangement joins TRBV4-3 to TRBJ2-5; 9 bases are shared with TRBD1. The J segment lost 10 bases and the V segment lost 6 bases, leaving 12 bases of the junction unmatched. Germline V gene sequence: CDR1 LGHNA, CDR2 YSLEER. The CDR3 spans 14 residues. This CDR3 reads CASSLSPGTGIQYF. In DNA form, the CDR3 reads TGCGCCAGCAGTCTCAGTCCCGGGACAGGGATCCAGTACTTC.

The chain recombines TRBV6-5 with TRBJ1-5; D is possibly TRBD1 (5 bases). Germline V gene sequence: CDR1 MNHEY, CDR2 SVGAGI. The V gene lost 4 bases and the J gene lost 4 bases, with 8 bases spanning the gap. The CDR3 consists of 13 residues. The CDR3 DNA follows: TGTGCCAGCAGTTCAAACAGGAATCAGCCCCAGCATTTT. Translated, it gives CASSSNRNQPQHF.

The table lists this clonotype with a few counts. CDR3 DNA sequence: TGCAGTGCTAGGGGACGGTGGGCCACAGATACGCAGTATTTT. Translated, it gives CSARGRWATDTQYF. The chain carries TRBV20-1 and TRBJ2-3; perhaps D is TRBD1 or TRBD2 (5 bases each). The CDR3 covers 14 residues. Germline V CDR1 and CDR2: DFQATT, SNEGSKA (reference sequence). Trimming removed 3 bases at V and 2 bases at J, with 12 bases between.

A note on this clonotype: Its ends do not fully match the called genes, so a read error is possible. The chain employs TRBV18 and TRBJ1-5, with D tentatively TRBD1 (5 bases). The germline gives CDR1 KGHSH, CDR2 LQKENI. The CDR3 runs to 13 residues. The CDR3 DNA follows: TGTGCCAGCTCACCAGGCAGGGATCAGCCCCAGCAATTT. Amino acid sequence: CASSPGRDQPQQF.

This clonotype was counted at least ten times. The J gene is TRBJ2-7, the V gene TRBV15, with D possibly TRBD1 on 5 matching bases. Germline-derived CDR1 and CDR2 are LNHNV and YYDKDF (reference sequence). The CDR3 is made up of 13 amino acids. V was clipped by 6 bases and J by 1 base, with 10 bases between them. The CDR3 coding sequence is TGTGCCACCAGGACAGACGGATCCTACGAGCAGTACTTC. The encoded protein is CATRTDGSYEQYF.

V usage is TRBV6-5 and J usage is TRBJ2-5; perhaps TRBD2 as D (7 bases). Germline V gives CDR1 MNHEY, CDR2 SVGAGI. This CDR3 region has 17 residues. Trimming stripped 1 base from V and 2 bases from J, with 17 bases between. This chain's CDR3 is CASSYLGGGGKQETQYF. The CDR3, as DNA: TGTGCCAGCAGTTACTTGGGGGGGGGCGGTAAACAAGAGACCCAGTACTTC.

J is TRBJ2-3 and V is TRBV5-5, with D tentatively TRBD2 (7 bases). Trimming left V 4 bases short and J 6 bases short, with 21 bases between. Germline V gene sequence: CDR1 SGHKS, CDR2 YYEKEE (reference sequence). The CDR3 totals 16 residues. The CDR3 nucleotides are TGTGCCAGCAGCCCTTACCCGGGGGGCGGGACGGATACGCAGTATTTT. Translated: CASSPYPGGGTDTQYF.

This clonotype turned up a few times. The chain links TRBV9 to TRBJ2-1, with D possibly TRBD2 on 6 matching bases. V dropped 2 bases and J dropped 3 bases, with 12 bases sitting between them. Germline CDR1 and CDR2: SGDLS and YYNGEE. CDR3 size: 15 residues. In DNA, the CDR3 is TGTGCCAGCAGCGTCGGGGGACTCCTCTACAATGAGCAGTTCTTC. This codes for CASSVGGLLYNEQFF.

This chain uses TRBV7-9 with TRBJ2-3, with D maybe TRBD2 (5 bases). Trimming shortened V by 5 bases and J by 0 bases, and 12 bases separated the two germline ends. The length of the CDR3 is 15 residues. CDR1 SEHNR and CDR2 FQNEAQ come from the germline V gene (reference sequence). The CDR3 reads CASSKEATSTDTQYF. The CDR3 DNA reads TGTGCCAGCAGCAAGGAGGCCACTAGCACAGATACGCAGTATTTT.

The table lists this clonotype with a few counts. The chain is built from TRBV12-3 or TRBV12-4 and TRBJ2-7; 12 bases match TRBD2. V dropped 5 bases and J dropped 3; count of bases not matched to a gene: 2. The CDR3 spans 14 residues. The CDR3 DNA follows: TGTGCCAGCAGTGGACTAGCGGGGCTCTACGAGCAGTACTTC. The encoded protein is CASSGLAGLYEQYF.

The chain recombines TRBV7-3 with TRBJ2-1; TRBD2 matches 8 bases. CDR1 and CDR2 from the germline V gene are SGHTA and FQGTGA. Losses at the gene ends were 1 base for V and 2 bases for J; bases not matched to a gene: 4. The CDR3 contains 16 residues. CDR3: CASSLRGTRTYNEQFF. Here the CDR3 DNA reads TGTGCCAGCAGCTTAAGAGGGACTAGGACCTACAATGAGCAGTTCTTC.

This clonotype was detected a few times. The chain employs TRBV6-5 and TRBJ1-5; no definite D call. Between the trimmed V and J ends, which lost 4 bases and 4 bases, there was a span of 14 bases. CDR3 length equals 15 residues. Per germline, CDR1 MNHEY and CDR2 SVGAGI. CDR3 region: CASSSHFGSNQPQHF. CDR3 in DNA: TGTGCCAGCAGTTCCCATTTCGGGAGTAATCAGCCCCAGCATTTT.

This clonotype came up a few times. The CDR3 bases are TGTGCCAGCTCACCGACGCCGACCCCTTCGGGTGGCGAGCAGTTCTTC. This codes for CASSPTPTPSGGEQFF. The V gene is TRBV18, the J gene TRBJ2-1; D unresolved. CDR1 and CDR2 (germline): KGHSH, LQKENI. Trimming took off 3 bases at V and 10 bases at J, with 22 bases between the two ends. The CDR3 is made up of 16 amino acids.

In this sample, this clonotype turned up a few times. In nucleotides, the CDR3 is TGCAGTGCTAGGGAAACAGGGAGGTCAAATCAGCCCCAGCATTTT. Residues: CSARETGRSNQPQHF. The V call is TRBV20-1, the J call TRBJ1-5; D is possibly TRBD1 (6 bases). The CDR3 is 15 amino acids. Germline V CDR1 and CDR2: DFQATT, SNEGSKA (reference sequence). V dropped 3 bases and J dropped 4 bases, with 16 bases sitting between them.

The genes are TRBV29-1 and TRBJ1-2; D possibly corresponds to TRBD1 (5 bases). Deletions cut 4 bases from V and 4 bases from J, with 10 bases between. CDR3 size: 12 residues. Germline CDR1 reads SQVTM; CDR2 reads ANQGSEA. For the CDR3, the DNA is TGCAGCGTTGGGGGGGACCTCTATGGCTACACCTTC. It codes for CSVGGDLYGYTF.

The V call is TRBV18, the J call TRBJ1-3; tentative D call: TRBD1 (6 bases). Trimming shortened V by 4 bases and J by 0 bases, and 22 bases separated the two germline ends. The CDR3 runs 19 residues. In germline, CDR1 is KGHSH, CDR2 LQKENI. This chain's CDR3 is CASSLPGHGNPTSGNTIYF. CDR3 nucleotides: TGTGCCAGCTCACTTCCGGGACATGGAAACCCTACCTCTGGAAACACCATATATTTT.

The CDR3 coding sequence is TGTGCCAGCAGCTTGTCCTGGGGGACTGAAGCTTTCTTT. Its translation is CASSLSWGTEAFF. This chain uses TRBV7-9 with TRBJ1-1, with D possibly being TRBD1 (5 bases). V lost 3 bases and J lost 5, with 10 bases in between. CDR1 SEHNR and CDR2 FQNEAQ come from the germline V gene (reference sequence). The CDR3 has 13 amino acids.

V gene TRBV6-1 combines with J gene TRBJ2-5, with a possible D match to TRBD2 (5 bases). V was shortened by 7 bases and J by 0 bases, with 15 bases between the two germline ends. Germline V gives CDR1 MNHNS, CDR2 SASEGT. The CDR3 has 15 amino acids. The CDR3 nucleotides are TGTGCCAGCAAAGGAGAAGAGGAGGACCAAGAGACCCAGTACTTC. The encoded protein is CASKGEEEDQETQYF.